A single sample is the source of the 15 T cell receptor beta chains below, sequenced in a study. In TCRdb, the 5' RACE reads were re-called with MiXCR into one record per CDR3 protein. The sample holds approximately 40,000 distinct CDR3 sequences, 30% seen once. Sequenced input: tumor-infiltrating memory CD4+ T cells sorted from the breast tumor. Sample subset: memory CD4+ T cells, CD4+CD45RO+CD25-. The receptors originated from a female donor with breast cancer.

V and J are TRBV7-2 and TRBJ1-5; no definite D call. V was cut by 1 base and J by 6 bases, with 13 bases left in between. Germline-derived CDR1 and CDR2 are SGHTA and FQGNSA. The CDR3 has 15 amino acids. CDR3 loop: CASSLDAPGIQPQHF. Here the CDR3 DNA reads TGTGCCAGCAGCTTAGATGCGCCGGGAATTCAGCCCCAGCATTTT. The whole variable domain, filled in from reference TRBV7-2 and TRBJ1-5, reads GAGVSQSPSNKVTEKGKDVELRCDPISGHTALYWYRQSLGQGLEFLIYFQGNSAPDKSGLPSDRFSAERTGGSVSTLTIQRTQQEDSAVYLCASSLDAPGIQPQHFGDGTRLSIL.

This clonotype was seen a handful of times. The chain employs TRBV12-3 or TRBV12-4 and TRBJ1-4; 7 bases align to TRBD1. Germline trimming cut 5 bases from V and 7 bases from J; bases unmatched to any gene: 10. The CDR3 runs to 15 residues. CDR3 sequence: CASSLHRGLVEKLFF. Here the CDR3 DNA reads TGTGCCAGCAGTCTCCACAGGGGTTTAGTTGAAAAACTGTTTTTT.

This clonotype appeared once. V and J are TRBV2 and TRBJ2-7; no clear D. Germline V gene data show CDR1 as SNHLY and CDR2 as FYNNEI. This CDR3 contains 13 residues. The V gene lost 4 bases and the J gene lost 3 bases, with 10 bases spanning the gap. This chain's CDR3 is CASSGLGYYEQYF. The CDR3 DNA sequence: TGTGCCAGCAGTGGGCTAGGTTACTACGAGCAGTACTTC.

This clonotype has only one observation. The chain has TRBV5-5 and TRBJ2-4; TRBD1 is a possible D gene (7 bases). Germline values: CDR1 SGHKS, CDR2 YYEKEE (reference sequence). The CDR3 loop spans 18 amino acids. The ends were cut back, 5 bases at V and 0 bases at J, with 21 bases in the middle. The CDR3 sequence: CASRIFRGAWLAKNIQYF. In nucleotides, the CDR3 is TGTGCCAGCAGGATCTTCAGGGGGGCTTGGCTAGCCAAAAACATTCAGTACTTC.

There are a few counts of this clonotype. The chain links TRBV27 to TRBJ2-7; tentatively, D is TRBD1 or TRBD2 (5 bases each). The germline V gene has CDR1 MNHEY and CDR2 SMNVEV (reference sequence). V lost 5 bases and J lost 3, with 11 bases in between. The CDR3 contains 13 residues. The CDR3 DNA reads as TGTGCCAGCAGTCGGGACCCCGTCTACGAGCAGTACTTC. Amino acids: CASSRDPVYEQYF.

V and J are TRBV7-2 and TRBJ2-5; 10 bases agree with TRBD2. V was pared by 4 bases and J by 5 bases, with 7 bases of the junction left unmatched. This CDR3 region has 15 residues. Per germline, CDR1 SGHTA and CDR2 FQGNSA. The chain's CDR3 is CASSSQRGGSETQYF. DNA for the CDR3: TGTGCCAGCAGCTCACAGCGGGGGGGCAGTGAGACCCAGTACTTC.

The CDR3, as DNA: TGTGCCAGCACCGCCGACGGGGGGAGGAATTCACCCCTCCACTTT. Translated, it gives CASTADGGRNSPLHF. The rearrangement uses TRBV9 and TRBJ1-6, with a possible D match to TRBD1 (5 bases). V was cut by 6 bases and J by 7 bases, with 17 bases left in between. The CDR3 spans 15 residues. In germline, CDR1 is SGDLS, CDR2 YYNGEE.

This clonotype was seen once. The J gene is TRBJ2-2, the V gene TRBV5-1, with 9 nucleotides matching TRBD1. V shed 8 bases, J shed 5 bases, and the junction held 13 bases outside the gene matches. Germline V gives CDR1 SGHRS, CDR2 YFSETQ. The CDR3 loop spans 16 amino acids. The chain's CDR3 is CASRSTPGQGTGELFF. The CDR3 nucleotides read TGCGCCAGTCGATCTACCCCGGGACAGGGTACCGGGGAGCTGTTTTTT.

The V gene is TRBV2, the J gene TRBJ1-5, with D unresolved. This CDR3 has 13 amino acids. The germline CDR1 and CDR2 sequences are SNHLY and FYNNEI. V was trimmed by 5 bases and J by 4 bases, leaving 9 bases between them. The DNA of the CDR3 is TGTGCCAGCAGTCGCGACATAAATCAGCCCCAGCATTTT. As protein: CASSRDINQPQHF.

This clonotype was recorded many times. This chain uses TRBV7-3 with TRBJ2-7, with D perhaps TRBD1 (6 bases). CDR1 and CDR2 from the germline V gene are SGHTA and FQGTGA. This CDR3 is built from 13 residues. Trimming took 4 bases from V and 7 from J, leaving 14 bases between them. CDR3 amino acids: CASSYGQRNEQYF. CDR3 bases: TGTGCCAGCAGCTACGGACAGCGAAATGAGCAGTACTTC.

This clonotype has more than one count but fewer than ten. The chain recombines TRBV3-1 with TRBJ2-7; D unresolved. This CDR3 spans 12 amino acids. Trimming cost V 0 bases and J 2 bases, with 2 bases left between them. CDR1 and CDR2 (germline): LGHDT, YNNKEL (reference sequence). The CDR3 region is CASSQDPYEQYF. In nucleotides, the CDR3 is TGTGCCAGCAGCCAAGATCCCTACGAGCAGTACTTC.

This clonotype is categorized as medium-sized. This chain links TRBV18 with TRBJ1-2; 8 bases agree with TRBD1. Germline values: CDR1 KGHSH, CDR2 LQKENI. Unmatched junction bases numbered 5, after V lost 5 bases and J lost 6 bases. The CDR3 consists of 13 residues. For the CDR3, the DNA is TGTGCCAGCTCAAGCCAGGGGGCGAATGGCTACACCTTC. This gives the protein CASSSQGANGYTF.

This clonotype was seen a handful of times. The chain's CDR3 is CASSIRPGTGVGANVLTF. The DNA of the CDR3 is TGTGCCAGCAGCATACGTCCCGGGACAGGGGTTGGGGCCAACGTCCTGACTTTC. This sequence joins TRBV9 and TRBJ2-6; TRBD1 agrees at 10 bases. Germline CDR1 reads SGDLS; CDR2 reads YYNGEE. CDR3 length equals 18 residues. Trimming removed 4 bases from V and 3 bases from J; junction bases left unmatched: 10.

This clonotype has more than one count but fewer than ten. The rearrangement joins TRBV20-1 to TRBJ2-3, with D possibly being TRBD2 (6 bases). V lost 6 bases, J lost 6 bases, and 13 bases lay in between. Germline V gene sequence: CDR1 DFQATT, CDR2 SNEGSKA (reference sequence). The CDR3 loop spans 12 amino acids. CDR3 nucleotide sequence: TGCAGTGCCGGGGGTGCCCAGGATACGCAGTATTTT. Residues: CSAGGAQDTQYF.

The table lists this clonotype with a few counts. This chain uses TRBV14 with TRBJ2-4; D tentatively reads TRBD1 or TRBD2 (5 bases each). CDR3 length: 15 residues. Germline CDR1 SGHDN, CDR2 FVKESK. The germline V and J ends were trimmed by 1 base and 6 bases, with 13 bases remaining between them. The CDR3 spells CASSQARGSLNIQYF. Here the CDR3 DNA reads TGTGCCAGCAGCCAAGCCCGGGGCAGTCTAAACATTCAGTACTTC.